This paragraph covers one T cell receptor beta chain sequence. Its cognate antigen is unknown. The junction departs from germline at one end; a sequencing error may be responsible. The sample originates from a study of tumor and adjacent non-tumor tissue in lung cancer. Study-wide points: Higher tumor TCR diversity was associated with shorter survival. Compared with tumor, normal lung showed significantly lower TCR diversity.

Germline loops: CDR1 DFQATT, CDR2 SNEGSKA (reference sequence). This CDR3 has 12 residues. The library came from three nested PCR rounds adapted from ARM-PCR protocols. TCRdb ran MiXCR on the multiplex PCR reads and lists one entry per CDR3 protein. The sample consists of about 60,000 distinct CDR3 sequences, about 63% of them appearing once. This sample's RNA came from whole unsorted tissue. This non-tumor lung sample came from over 3 cm beyond the tumor edge. This clonotype was obtained from a man in his sixties or seventies with non-small cell lung cancer. This rearrangement joins TRBV20-1 to TRBJ1-2; D not certain. The sequencing sample was made of distant non-tumor lung tissue. The CDR3 protein is CNASDNAYGYTF. Here the CDR3 DNA reads TGCAATGCTAGTGATAACGCCTATGGCTACACCTTC.